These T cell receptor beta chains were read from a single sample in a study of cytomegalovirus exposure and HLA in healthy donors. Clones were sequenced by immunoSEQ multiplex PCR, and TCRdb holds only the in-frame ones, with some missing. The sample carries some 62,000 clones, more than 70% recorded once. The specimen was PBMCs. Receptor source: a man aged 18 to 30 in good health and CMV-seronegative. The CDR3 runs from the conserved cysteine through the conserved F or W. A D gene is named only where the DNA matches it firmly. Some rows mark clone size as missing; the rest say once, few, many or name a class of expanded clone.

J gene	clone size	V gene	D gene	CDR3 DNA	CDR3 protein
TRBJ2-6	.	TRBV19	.	TGTGCCAGTAGTTTAAATAGGGCCAACGTCCTGACTTTC	CASSLNRANVLTF
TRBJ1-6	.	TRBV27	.	TGTGCCAGCAGTTTGGGACTTCCCGAGAATTCACCCCTCCACTTT	CASSLGLPENSPLHF
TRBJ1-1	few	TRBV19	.	TGTGCCAGTAGCACCCGAGCTGCTAGAAACGCTGAAGCTTTCTTT	CASSTRAARNAEAFF
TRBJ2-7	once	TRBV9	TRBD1	TGTGCCAGCAGCACCCGGACAGGGGGTTCCTACGAGCAGTACTTC	CASSTRTGGSYEQYF
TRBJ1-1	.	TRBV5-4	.	TGTGCCAGCAGCCCACATTCCCCAGGGAACACTGAAGCTTTCTTT	CASSPHSPGNTEAFF
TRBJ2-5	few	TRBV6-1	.	TGTGCCAGCAGTGATCGGGGGAGAAGAGGAAAGACCCAGTACTTC	CASSDRGRRGKTQYF
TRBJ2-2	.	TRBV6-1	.	TGTGCCAGCAGTGCTACGACTGGAGCCACTTACACCGGGGAGCTGTTTTTT	CASSATTGATYTGELFF
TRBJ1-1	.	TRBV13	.	TGTGCCAGCAGCTCCCCTGACGGGGTTAAAGCTTTCTTT	CASSSPDGVKAFF
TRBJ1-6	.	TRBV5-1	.	TGCGCCAGCAGCTTGGACAGGGCTGATAATTCACCCCTCCACTTT	CASSLDRADNSPLHF
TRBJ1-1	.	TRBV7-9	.	TGTGCCAGCAGCCCCCGACAGGATTACACTGAAGCTTTCTTT	CASSPRQDYTEAFF
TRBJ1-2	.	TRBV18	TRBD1	TGTGCCAGCTCACCGGGACAGGGTCTTAACAACTATGGCTACACCTTC	CASSPGQGLNNYGYTF
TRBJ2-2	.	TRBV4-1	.	TGCGCCAGCAGCCCCATCGACACTAACACCGGGGAGCTGTTTTTT	CASSPIDTNTGELFF
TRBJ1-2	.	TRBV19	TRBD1	TGTGCCAGTAGGTTAAGGGACAGAGGCTATGGCTACACCTTC	CASRLRDRGYGYTF
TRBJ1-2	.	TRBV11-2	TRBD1	TGTGCCAGCAGCTCCAGGGGGCTAGGTGGCTACACCTTC	CASSSRGLGGYTF
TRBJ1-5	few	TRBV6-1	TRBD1	TGTGCCAGCGGCCGGGACAGCCCCAATCAGCCCCAGCATTTT	CASGRDSPNQPQHF
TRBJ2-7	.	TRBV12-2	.	TGTGCAAGTCGCTTAGCGGGGGAATCCCGACAGGGTAGCGACGAGCAGTACTTC	CASRLAGESRQGSDEQYF
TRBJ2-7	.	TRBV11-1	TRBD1	TGTGCCAGCAGGCCGACAGGGGCTAAAGGCGAGCAGTACTTC	CASRPTGAKGEQYF
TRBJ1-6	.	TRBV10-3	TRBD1	TGTGCCATCAAGGACAGTGACAGGGTAGATAATTCACCCCTCCACTTT	CAIKDSDRVDNSPLHF
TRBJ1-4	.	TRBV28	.	TGTGCCGTCTGCGGGAGGGCCCTCGAAAAACTGTTTTTT	CAVCGRALEKLFF
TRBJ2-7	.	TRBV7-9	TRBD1	TGTGCCAGCATCGCGCCGGGACAGGGGGCAGAAGAGCAGTACTTC	CASIAPGQGAEEQYF
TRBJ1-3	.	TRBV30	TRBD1	TGTGCCTCGGACAGGAGTACTGGAAACACCATATATTTT	CASDRSTGNTIYF
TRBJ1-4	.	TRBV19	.	TGTGCCAGTAGTATCTCCGAAGCGGGAAAACTGTTTTTT	CASSISEAGKLFF
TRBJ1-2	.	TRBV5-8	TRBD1	TGTGCCAGCAGCTTGGTGGGACAGGCCATGCCCCATGGCTACACCTTC	CASSLVGQAMPHGYTF
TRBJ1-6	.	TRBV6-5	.	TGTGCCAGCAGTACAGGACGGACGGGTAATTCACCCCTCCACTTT	CASSTGRTGNSPLHF
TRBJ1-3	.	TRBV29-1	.	TGCAGCGTTAAGACAGATCAGTCTGGAAACACCATATATTTT	CSVKTDQSGNTIYF
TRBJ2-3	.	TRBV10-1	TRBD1	TGCGCCAGCTCTGATGTGACAGGGGACAGGAATACGCAGTATTTT	CASSDVTGDRNTQYF
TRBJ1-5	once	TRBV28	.	TGTGCCAGCAGTTTGATACAGGGTGAATATCAGCCCCAGCATTTT	CASSLIQGEYQPQHF
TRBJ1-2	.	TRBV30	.	TGTGCCTGGAGCCGGAGGGCCACACTCTATGGCTACACCTTC	CAWSRRATLYGYTF
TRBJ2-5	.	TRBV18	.	TGTGCCAGCTCACCTCGGGAACCGGATACAGAGACCCAGTACTTC	CASSPREPDTETQYF
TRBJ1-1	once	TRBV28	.	TGTGCCAGCGTTTCTGTAAACACTGAAGCTTTCTTT	CASVSVNTEAFF
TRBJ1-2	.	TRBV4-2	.	TGTGCCAGCAGCCTCGGAGGGGTCGGCTACACCTTC	CASSLGGVGYTF
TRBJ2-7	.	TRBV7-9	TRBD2	TGTGCCAGCAGCTTACCAAGCGGGGAGTCCTACGAGCAGTACTTC	CASSLPSGESYEQYF
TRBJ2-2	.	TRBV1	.	TGCACCAGCAGCCAAGGTCATAGCCGGGCCGGGGAGCTGTTTTTT	CTSSQGHSRAGELFF
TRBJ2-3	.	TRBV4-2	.	TGTGCCAGCAGCCAAGAGGGCATGGTGTCCACAGATACGCAGTATTTT	CASSQEGMVSTDTQYF
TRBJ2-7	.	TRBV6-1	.	TGTGCCAGCGGGTTACTAAACTTACAGGGTCACGAGCAGTACTTC	CASGLLNLQGHEQYF
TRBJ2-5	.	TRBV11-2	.	TGTGCCAGCAGCTCCCAGTACGGGGTGGAGACCCAGTACTTC	CASSSQYGVETQYF
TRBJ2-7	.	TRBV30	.	TGTGCCTGGAACAGGGGGGGGACCTACGAGCAGTACTTC	CAWNRGGTYEQYF
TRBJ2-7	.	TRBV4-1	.	TGCGCCAGCAGCCAAGATTTTACAGGCACGAGGCAGTACTTC	CASSQDFTGTRQYF
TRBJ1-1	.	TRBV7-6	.	TGTGCCAGCAGCTTCCAGGAGAACACTGAAGCTTTCTTT	CASSFQENTEAFF
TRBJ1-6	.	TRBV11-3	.	TGTGCCAGCAGAGAAACAGGGATTTCACCCCTCCACTTT	CASRETGISPLHF
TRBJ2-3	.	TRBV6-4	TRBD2	TGTGCCAGCAGTGAGGAAGCGGGGGAGGCAGATACGCAGTATTTT	CASSEEAGEADTQYF
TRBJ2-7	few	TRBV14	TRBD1	TGTGCCAGCAGCCTTCCCGGGACAGGGCGTGGGGAGCAGTACTTC	CASSLPGTGRGEQYF
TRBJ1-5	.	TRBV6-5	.	TGTGCCAGCAGACGGAGTAGCAATCAGCCCCAGCATTTT	CASRRSSNQPQHF
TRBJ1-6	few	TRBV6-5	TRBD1	TGTGCCAGCAGCGCAGGGGGCGGGAATTCACCCCTCCACTTT	CASSAGGGNSPLHF
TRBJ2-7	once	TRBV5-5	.	TGTGCCAGCAGCGGGGAGGGACACCTCTACGAGCAGTACTTC	CASSGEGHLYEQYF